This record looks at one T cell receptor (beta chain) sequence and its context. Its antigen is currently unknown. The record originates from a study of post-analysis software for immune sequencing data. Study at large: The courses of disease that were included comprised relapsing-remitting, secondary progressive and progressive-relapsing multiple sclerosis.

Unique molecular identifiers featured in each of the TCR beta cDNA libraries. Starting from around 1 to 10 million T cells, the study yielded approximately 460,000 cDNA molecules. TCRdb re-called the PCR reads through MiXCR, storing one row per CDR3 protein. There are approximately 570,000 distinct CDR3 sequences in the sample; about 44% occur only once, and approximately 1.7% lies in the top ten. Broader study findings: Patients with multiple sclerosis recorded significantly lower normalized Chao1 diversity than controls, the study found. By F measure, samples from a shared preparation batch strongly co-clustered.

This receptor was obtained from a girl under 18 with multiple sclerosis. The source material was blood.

DNA for the CDR3: TGCAGTGCTCGTCGGGACAGAACGAACACTGAAGCTTTCTTT. This codes for CSARRDRTNTEAFF. The chain links TRBV20-1 to TRBJ1-1; 7 bases agree with TRBD1. J gave up 1 base and V 5 bases, and 7 bases lay outside the gene matches. The CDR3 runs 14 residues. Germline V CDR1 and CDR2: DFQATT, SNEGSKA (reference sequence).